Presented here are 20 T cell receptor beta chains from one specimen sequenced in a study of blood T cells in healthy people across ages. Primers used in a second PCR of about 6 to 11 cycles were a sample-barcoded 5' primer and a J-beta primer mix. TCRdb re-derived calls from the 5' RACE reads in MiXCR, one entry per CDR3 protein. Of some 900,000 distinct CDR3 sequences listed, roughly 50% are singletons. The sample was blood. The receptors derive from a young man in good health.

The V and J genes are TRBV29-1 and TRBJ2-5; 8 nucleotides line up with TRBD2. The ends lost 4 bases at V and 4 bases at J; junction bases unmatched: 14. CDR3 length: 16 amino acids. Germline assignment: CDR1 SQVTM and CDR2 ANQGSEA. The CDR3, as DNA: TGCAGCGTTGCTCTAAGTAGCGGGATACCTGGAGAGACCCAGTACTTC. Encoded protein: CSVALSSGIPGETQYF.

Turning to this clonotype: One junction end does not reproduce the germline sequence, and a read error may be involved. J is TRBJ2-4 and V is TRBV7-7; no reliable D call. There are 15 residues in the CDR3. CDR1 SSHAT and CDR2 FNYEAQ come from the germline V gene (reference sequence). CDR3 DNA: TGTGCTAGCAGCGCCCGCTGGCTAGCCAAAAACATTCAGTACTTC. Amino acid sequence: CASSARWLAKNIQYF. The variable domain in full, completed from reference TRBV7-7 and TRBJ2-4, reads GAGVSQSPRYKVTKRGQDVTLRCDPISSHATLYWYQQALGQGPEFLTYFNYEAQPDKSGLPSDRFSAERPEGSISTLTIQRTEQRDSAMYRCASSARWLAKNIQYFGAGTRLSVL.

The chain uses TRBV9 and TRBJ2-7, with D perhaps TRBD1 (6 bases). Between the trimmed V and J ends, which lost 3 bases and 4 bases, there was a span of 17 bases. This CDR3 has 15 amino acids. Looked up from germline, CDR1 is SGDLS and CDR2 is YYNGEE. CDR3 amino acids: CASSATDSWAYEQYF. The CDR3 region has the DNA TGTGCCAGCAGCGCAACGGACAGTTGGGCGTACGAGCAGTACTTC.

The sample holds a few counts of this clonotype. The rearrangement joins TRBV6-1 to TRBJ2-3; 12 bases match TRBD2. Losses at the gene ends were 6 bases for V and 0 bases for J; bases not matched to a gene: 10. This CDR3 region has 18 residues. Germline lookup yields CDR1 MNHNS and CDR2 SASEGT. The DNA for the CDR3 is TGTGCCAGCAGCCAGGGACTAGCGGGCGCAGGTAGCACAGATACGCAGTATTTT. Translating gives CASSQGLAGAGSTDTQYF.

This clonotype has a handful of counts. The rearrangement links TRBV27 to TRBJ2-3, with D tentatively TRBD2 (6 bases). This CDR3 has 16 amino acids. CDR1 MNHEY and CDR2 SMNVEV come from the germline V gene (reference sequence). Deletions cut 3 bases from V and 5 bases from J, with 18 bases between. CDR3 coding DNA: TGTGCCAGCAGTTTGGCCGGAGGGAAGGGCGAAGATACGCAGTATTTT. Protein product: CASSLAGGKGEDTQYF.

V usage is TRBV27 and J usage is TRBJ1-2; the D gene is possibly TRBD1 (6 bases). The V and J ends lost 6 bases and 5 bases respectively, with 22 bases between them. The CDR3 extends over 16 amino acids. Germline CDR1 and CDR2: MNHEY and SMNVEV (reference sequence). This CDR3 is CASSPFLRGTRYGYTF. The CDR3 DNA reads TGTGCCAGCAGCCCCTTTCTGAGAGGGACACGGTATGGCTACACCTTC.

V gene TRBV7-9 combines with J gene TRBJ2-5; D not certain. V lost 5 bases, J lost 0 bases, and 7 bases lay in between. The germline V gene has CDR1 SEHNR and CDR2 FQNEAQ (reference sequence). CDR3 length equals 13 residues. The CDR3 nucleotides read TGTGCCAGCAGCAGGTCGTACCAAGAGACCCAGTACTTC. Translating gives CASSRSYQETQYF.

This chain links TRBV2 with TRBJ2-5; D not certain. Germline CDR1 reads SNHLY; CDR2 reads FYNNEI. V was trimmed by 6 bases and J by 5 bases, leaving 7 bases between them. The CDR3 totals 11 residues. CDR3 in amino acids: CASSPDETQYF. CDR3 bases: TGTGCCAGCAGCCCTGACGAGACCCAGTACTTC.

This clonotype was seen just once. The CDR3 is CASSPIGEGRRDTQYF. CDR3 nucleotides: TGCGCCAGCAGCCCTATCGGAGAGGGCCGAAGAGATACGCAGTATTTT. The V and J genes are TRBV4-1 and TRBJ2-3, with a weak D call TRBD2 (5 bases). The CDR3 has 16 amino acids. The V gene's germline CDR1 is MGHRA and CDR2 YSYEKL. The V and J ends lost 4 bases and 5 bases respectively, with 19 bases between them.

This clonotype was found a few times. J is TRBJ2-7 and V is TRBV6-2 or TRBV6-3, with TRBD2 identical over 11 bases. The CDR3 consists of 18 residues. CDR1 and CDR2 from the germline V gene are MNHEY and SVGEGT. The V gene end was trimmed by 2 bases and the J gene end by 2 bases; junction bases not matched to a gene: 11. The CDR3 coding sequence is TGTGCCAGCAGTTACCGACTAGCGGGGTTTTCTACCCCCTACGAGCAGTACTTC. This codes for CASSYRLAGFSTPYEQYF.

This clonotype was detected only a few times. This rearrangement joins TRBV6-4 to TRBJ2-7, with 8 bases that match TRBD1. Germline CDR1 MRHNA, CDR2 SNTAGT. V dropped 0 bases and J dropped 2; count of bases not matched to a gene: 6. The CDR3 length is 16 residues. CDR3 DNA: TGTGCCAGCAGTGACTCGGTGACAGGGGTTACCTACGAGCAGTACTTC. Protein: CASSDSVTGVTYEQYF.

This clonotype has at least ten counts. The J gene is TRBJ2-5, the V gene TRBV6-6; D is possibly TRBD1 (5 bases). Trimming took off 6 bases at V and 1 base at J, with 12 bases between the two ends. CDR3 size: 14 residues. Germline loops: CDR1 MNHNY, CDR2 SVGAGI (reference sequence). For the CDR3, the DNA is TGTGCCAGCAGCAACTTAGGGGCCCAAGAGACCCAGTACTTC. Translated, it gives CASSNLGAQETQYF.

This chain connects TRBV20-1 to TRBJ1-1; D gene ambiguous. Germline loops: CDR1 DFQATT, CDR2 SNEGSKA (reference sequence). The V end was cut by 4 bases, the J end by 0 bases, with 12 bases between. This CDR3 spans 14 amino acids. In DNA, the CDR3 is TGCAGTGCTAAGTACTTAGGAGTGAACACTGAAGCTTTCTTT. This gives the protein CSAKYLGVNTEAFF.

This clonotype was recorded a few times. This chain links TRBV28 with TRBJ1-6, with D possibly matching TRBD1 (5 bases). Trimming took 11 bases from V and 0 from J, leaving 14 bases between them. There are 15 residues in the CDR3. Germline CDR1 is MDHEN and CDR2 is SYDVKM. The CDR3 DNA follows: TGTGCCTCCCAACGGGGCTACTCCTATAATTCACCCCTCCACTTT. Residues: CASQRGYSYNSPLHF.

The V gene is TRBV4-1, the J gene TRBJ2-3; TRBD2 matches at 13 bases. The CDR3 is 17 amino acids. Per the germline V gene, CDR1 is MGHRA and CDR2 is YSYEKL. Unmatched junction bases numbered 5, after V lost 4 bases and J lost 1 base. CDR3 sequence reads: CASSPRGLAGRTDTQYF. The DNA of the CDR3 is TGCGCCAGCAGCCCCCGGGGACTAGCGGGGCGCACAGATACGCAGTATTTT.

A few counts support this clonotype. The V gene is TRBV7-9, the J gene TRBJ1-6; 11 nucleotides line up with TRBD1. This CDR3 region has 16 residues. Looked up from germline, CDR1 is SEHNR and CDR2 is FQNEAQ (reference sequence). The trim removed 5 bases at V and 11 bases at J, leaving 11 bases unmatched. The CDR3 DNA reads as TGTGCCAGCAGCATGGCCGGGACAGGGGGAAATCCACCCCTCCACTTT. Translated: CASSMAGTGGNPPLHF. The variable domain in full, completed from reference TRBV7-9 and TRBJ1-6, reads DTGVSQNPRHKITKRGQNVTFRCDPISEHNRLYWYRQTLGQGPEFLTYFQNEAQLEKSRLLSDRFSAERPKGSFSTLEIQRTEQGDSAMYLCASSMAGTGGNPPLHFGNGTRLTVT.

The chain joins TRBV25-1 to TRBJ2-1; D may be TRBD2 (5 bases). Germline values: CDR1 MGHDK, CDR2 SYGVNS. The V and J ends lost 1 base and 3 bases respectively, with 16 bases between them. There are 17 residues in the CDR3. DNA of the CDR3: TGTGCCAGCAGTGAATTGAGGGCGGCCCCAGTCTACAATGAGCAGTTCTTC. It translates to CASSELRAAPVYNEQFF.

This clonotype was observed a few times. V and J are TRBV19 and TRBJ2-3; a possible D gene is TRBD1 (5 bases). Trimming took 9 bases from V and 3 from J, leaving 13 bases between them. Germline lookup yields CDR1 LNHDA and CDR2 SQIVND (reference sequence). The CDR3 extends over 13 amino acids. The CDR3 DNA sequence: TGTGCCAGCAGAAACCAGGGTACAGATACGCAGTATTTT. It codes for CASRNQGTDTQYF.

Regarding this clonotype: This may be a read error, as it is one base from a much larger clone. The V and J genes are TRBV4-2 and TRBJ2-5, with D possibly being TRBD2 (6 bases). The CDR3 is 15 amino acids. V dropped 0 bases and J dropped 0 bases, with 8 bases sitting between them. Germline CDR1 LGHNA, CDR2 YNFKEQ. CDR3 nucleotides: TGTGCCAGCAGCCAAGATGGAGGGGACCAAGAGACCCAGTACTTC. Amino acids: CASSQDGGDQETQYF.

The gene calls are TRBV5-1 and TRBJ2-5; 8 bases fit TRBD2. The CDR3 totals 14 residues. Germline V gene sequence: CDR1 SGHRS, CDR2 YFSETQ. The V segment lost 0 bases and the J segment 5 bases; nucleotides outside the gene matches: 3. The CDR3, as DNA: TGCGCCAGCAGCTTGGGACTAGCGAGCGAGACCCAGTACTTC. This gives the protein CASSLGLASETQYF. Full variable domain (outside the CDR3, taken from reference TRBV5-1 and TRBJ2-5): KAGVTQTPRYLIKTRGQQVTLSCSPISGHRSVSWYQQTPGQGLQFLFEYFSETQRNKGNFPGRFSGRQFSNSRSEMNVSTLELGDSALYLCASSLGLASETQYFGPGTRLLVL.